The 25 T cell receptor beta chains reported below all come from one sample, sequenced in a study of blood T cell repertoires in COVID-19. Generated by immunoSEQ multiplex PCR, the TCRdb table keeps only in-frame clones and is missing some. Of under 200,000 clones listed, 82% are singletons. Material: PBMCs or T cells enriched from blood (not recorded which). The receptors shown here come from a man between 60 and 75 years old who had recovered from COVID-19.

The V gene is TRBV5-1, the J gene TRBJ2-3; TRBD2 aligns across 8 bases. The CDR3 extends over 15 amino acids. After removal of 5 bases from V and 1 base from J, the junction contained 6 bases not matched to a gene. Germline lookup yields CDR1 SGHRS and CDR2 YFSETQ. The CDR3 region has the DNA TGCGCCAGCAGTATGCGGGAGGCGCGCACAGATACGCAGTATTTT. As protein: CASSMREARTDTQYF.

The chain uses TRBV7-3 and TRBJ1-5; 8 bases agree with TRBD1. The V gene's germline CDR1 is SGHTA and CDR2 FQGTGA. J lost 2 bases, V lost 4 bases, and 4 bases had no gene match. This CDR3 region has 15 residues. The CDR3: CASSSGGAGNQPQHF. Here the CDR3 DNA reads TGTGCCAGCAGCTCAGGGGGCGCGGGCAATCAGCCCCAGCATTTT.

This clone has just a few counts. The chain recombines TRBV15 with TRBJ2-7; the D is unclear. CDR1 and CDR2 from the germline V gene are LNHNV and YYDKDF (reference sequence). The CDR3 extends over 16 amino acids. V shed 5 bases and J shed 5 bases, with 22 bases lying between them. CDR3 residues: CATSPRNRILTDEQYF. The CDR3 DNA sequence: TGTGCCACCAGCCCCCGAAATAGGATCCTCACAGACGAGCAGTACTTC. Full variable domain (rest looked up from reference TRBV15 and TRBJ2-7): DAMVIQNPRYQVTQFGKPVTLSCSQTLNHNVMYWYQQKSSQAPKLLFHYYDKDFNNEADTPDNFQSRRPNTSFCFLDIRSPGLGDTAMYLCATSPRNRILTDEQYFGPGTRLTVT.

The chain recombines TRBV15 with TRBJ1-1; D remains unclear. CDR1 is LNHNV and CDR2 is YYDKDF in the germline V gene (reference sequence). V was pared by 9 bases and J by 7 bases, with 12 bases between. The CDR3 loop spans 11 amino acids. CDR3 region: CATSAGVEAFF. CDR3 DNA sequence: TGTGCCACGAGCGCCGGGGTTGAAGCTTTCTTT.

This chain uses TRBV27 with TRBJ1-5; unclear D gene. CDR1 MNHEY and CDR2 SMNVEV come from the germline V gene (reference sequence). Trimming shortened V by 2 bases and J by 0 bases, and 8 bases separated the two germline ends. The CDR3 spans 15 residues. CDR3: CASSLAGYSNQPQHF. The CDR3 nucleotides read TGTGCCAGCAGTTTAGCAGGCTATAGCAATCAGCCCCAGCATTTT.

V gene TRBV7-2 combines with J gene TRBJ2-7; D possibly corresponds to TRBD2 (6 bases). The CDR3 spans 15 residues. V was cut by 1 base and J by 4 bases, with 14 bases left in between. Germline loops: CDR1 SGHTA, CDR2 FQGNSA. This CDR3 is CASSLVSGSGYEQYF. Written as DNA, the CDR3 is TGTGCCAGCAGCTTAGTCTCCGGGAGTGGGTACGAGCAGTACTTC. The whole variable domain, remainder taken from reference TRBV7-2 and TRBJ2-7, is GAGVSQSPSNKVTEKGKDVELRCDPISGHTALYWYRQSLGQGLEFLIYFQGNSAPDKSGLPSDRFSAERTGGSVSTLTIQRTQQEDSAVYLCASSLVSGSGYEQYFGPGTRLTVT.

This clone was seen only a few times. The V gene is TRBV11-2, the J gene TRBJ2-5; 8 nucleotides align to TRBD2. The junction had 0 bases not matched to a gene; V was cut back by 1 base and J by 2 bases. CDR3 length: 14 residues. Looked up from germline, CDR1 is SGHAT and CDR2 is FQNNGV. CDR3: CASSLAGGQETQYF. In DNA, the CDR3 is TGTGCCAGCAGCTTAGCGGGGGGGCAAGAGACCCAGTACTTC.

The V gene is TRBV6-5, the J gene TRBJ2-1; D is ambiguous. The V gene lost 5 bases and the J gene lost 6 bases, with 5 bases spanning the gap. Germline loops: CDR1 MNHEY, CDR2 SVGAGI. The length of the CDR3 is 11 residues. The DNA for the CDR3 is TGTGCCAGCAGTCAGATCAATGAGCAGTTCTTC. It codes for CASSQINEQFF.

The chain combines TRBV28 with TRBJ1-5; TRBD1 matches 8 bases. CDR3 length equals 16 residues. J lost 2 bases, V lost 3 bases, and 6 bases had no gene match. The germline CDR1 and CDR2 sequences are MDHEN and SYDVKM. The CDR3 spells CASSFSGQGGNQPQHF. CDR3 bases: TGTGCCAGCAGTTTTTCCGGACAGGGTGGCAATCAGCCCCAGCATTTT.

The rearrangement joins TRBV29-1 to TRBJ1-3; 9 bases are shared with TRBD1. This CDR3 contains 14 residues. The J segment lost 0 bases and the V segment lost 6 bases, leaving 3 bases of the junction unmatched. Germline CDR1 is SQVTM and CDR2 is ANQGSEA. DNA of the CDR3: TGCAGCGTAGGGACAGGGAACTCTGGAAACACCATATATTTT. Translation: CSVGTGNSGNTIYF.

This chain links TRBV28 with TRBJ2-7, with unresolved D. The CDR3 consists of 11 residues. From germline, CDR1 is MDHEN and CDR2 SYDVKM. V was trimmed by 6 bases and J by 2 bases, leaving 5 bases between them. In nucleotides, the CDR3 is TGTGCCAGCAGCCCAGCCTACGAGCAGTACTTC. Amino acid sequence: CASSPAYEQYF.

V gene TRBV7-6 combines with J gene TRBJ1-3; tentative D call: TRBD1 (6 bases). The germline gives CDR1 SGHVS, CDR2 FNYEAQ. V lost 5 bases to trimming and J lost 0 bases, with 11 bases between them. The CDR3 runs to 15 residues. The CDR3 loop reads CASSPGHYSGNTIYF. The CDR3 DNA reads TGTGCCAGCAGCCCGGGACACTACTCTGGAAACACCATATATTTT.

The J gene is TRBJ2-4, the V gene TRBV20-1; TRBD2 might be the D (5 bases). The CDR3 consists of 15 residues. V was cut by 3 bases and J by 8 bases, with 20 bases left in between. Germline CDR1 is DFQATT and CDR2 is SNEGSKA (reference sequence). The CDR3 DNA reads as TGCAGTGCTAGTAAGGAGGTGGGCGGATTGGACATTCAGTACTTC. Amino acid sequence: CSASKEVGGLDIQYF.

The rearrangement links TRBV19 to TRBJ2-1; 14 bases match TRBD2. After removal of 5 bases from V and 9 bases from J, the junction contained 9 bases not matched to a gene. This CDR3 region has 16 residues. CDR1 is LNHDA, CDR2 SQIVND, per germline (reference sequence). CDR3 DNA: TGTGCCAGTAGTCGGAGAGGGACTAGCGGGAGCCTTGAGCAGTTCTTC. Its protein product is CASSRRGTSGSLEQFF. The full variable domain, completed using reference TRBV19 and TRBJ2-1, is DGGITQSPKYLFRKEGQNVTLSCEQNLNHDAMYWYRQDPGQGLRLIYYSQIVNDFQKGDIAEGYSVSREKKESFPLTVTSAQKNPTAFYLCASSRRGTSGSLEQFFGPGTRLTVL.

The chain is built from TRBV5-1 and TRBJ2-7, with 9 bases identical to TRBD1. CDR1 is SGHRS, CDR2 YFSETQ, per germline. This CDR3 comprises 15 residues. With V trimmed by 2 bases and J by 3 bases, 6 bases remained unmatched. CDR3 nucleotide sequence: TGCGCCAGCAGCTTCCTACAGGGGGCGCGCTACGAGCAGTACTTC. Translating gives CASSFLQGARYEQYF.

This clone has just a few counts. The rearrangement links TRBV9 to TRBJ1-4, with D hard to call. The V end lost 4 bases, the J end lost 0 bases, and 7 bases lay between the germline ends. Germline CDR1 is SGDLS and CDR2 is YYNGEE. This CDR3 comprises 14 residues. The CDR3: CASSPQATNEKLFF. The CDR3 nucleotides are TGTGCCAGCAGCCCGCAGGCAACTAATGAAAAACTGTTTTTT.

V and J are TRBV11-2 and TRBJ2-5, with a possible D match to TRBD2 (6 bases). The CDR3 totals 16 residues. Germline V gene data show CDR1 as SGHAT and CDR2 as FQNNGV. V was trimmed by 1 base and J by 5 bases, leaving 17 bases between them. DNA of the CDR3: TGTGCCAGCAGCTTAGCGGGCCCGCGGGGTGGGGAGACCCAGTACTTC. Its translation: CASSLAGPRGGETQYF.

V usage is TRBV19 and J usage is TRBJ2-5; D unresolved. The germline gives CDR1 LNHDA, CDR2 SQIVND (reference sequence). V was cut by 4 bases and J by 5 bases, with 8 bases left in between. The CDR3 consists of 12 residues. Written as DNA, the CDR3 is TGTGCCAGTAGTAGTGTCTTGGAGACCCAGTACTTC. Residues: CASSSVLETQYF.

CDR3 sequence (DNA): TGTGCCAGCAGTCAAGGGAGCCAGCCCCAGCATTTT. It is translated as CASSQGSQPQHF. The chain links TRBV28 to TRBJ1-5; D unclear. The CDR3 sequence is 12 residues long. The ends were cut back, 5 bases at V and 7 bases at J, with 9 bases in the middle. Germline CDR1 and CDR2: MDHEN and SYDVKM.

The chain recombines TRBV6-1 with TRBJ2-7, with D uncertain. CDR1 is MNHNS and CDR2 is SASEGT in the germline V gene. The V and J ends lost 3 bases and 2 bases respectively, with 8 bases between them. This CDR3 spans 13 amino acids. The CDR3: CASSDHTTYEQYF. In DNA, the CDR3 is TGTGCCAGCAGTGACCACACCACCTACGAGCAGTACTTC.

The chain links TRBV6-6 to TRBJ1-2; no clear D gene. Deletions cut 8 bases from V and 4 bases from J, with 11 bases between. CDR3 length: 12 amino acids. CDR1 and CDR2 (germline): MNHNY, SVGAGI (reference sequence). The CDR3, as DNA: TGTGCCAGCGCCCAGCGAGGCTATGGCTACACCTTC. This gives the protein CASAQRGYGYTF.

The chain has TRBV5-1 and TRBJ1-4; D uncertain. The germline V and J ends were trimmed by 4 bases and 5 bases, with 18 bases remaining between them. The CDR3 runs 16 residues. CDR1 is SGHRS and CDR2 is YFSETQ in the germline V gene. As DNA, the CDR3 is TGCGCCAGCAGCCCCGAATCGGGTAGGAGGAATGAAAAACTGTTTTTT. Protein product: CASSPESGRRNEKLFF.

The chain recombines TRBV19 with TRBJ2-7, with 8 positions matching TRBD2. This CDR3 comprises 13 residues. V shed 9 bases and J 4 bases; nucleotides not matched to a gene: 8. CDR1 LNHDA and CDR2 SQIVND come from the germline V gene (reference sequence). The CDR3 coding sequence is TGTGCCAGCGGGACTAGGGATTCGTACGAGCAGTACTTC. This sequence encodes CASGTRDSYEQYF.

The V gene is TRBV11-2, the J gene TRBJ1-1; 8 bases map to TRBD1. Germline loops: CDR1 SGHAT, CDR2 FQNNGV. With V trimmed by 4 bases and J by 5 bases, 3 bases remained unmatched. The CDR3 is 13 amino acids. This chain's CDR3 is CASSSDRVTEAFF. In nucleotides, the CDR3 is TGTGCCAGCAGCTCGGACAGGGTTACTGAAGCTTTCTTT.

This rearrangement joins TRBV7-8 to TRBJ1-1, with a tentative D call TRBD1 (5 bases). V lost 0 bases to trimming and J lost 1 base, with 9 bases between them. Germline CDR1 and CDR2: SGHVS and FQNEAQ. There are 15 residues in the CDR3. CDR3 amino acids: CASSLAAGENTEAFF. The CDR3 DNA follows: TGTGCCAGCAGCTTAGCCGCGGGGGAGAACACTGAAGCTTTCTTT.